These T cell receptor beta chains were read from a single sample in a study of OX40 agonist ivuxolimab in advanced cancers. Assay used: immunoSEQ multiplex PCR; TCRdb lists only in-frame clones, some missing. The sample yields approximately 69,000 clones, more than 70% seen once. The sample here was CD4+ or CD8+ T cells sorted from blood, taken in a trial of the OX40 agonist ivuxolimab. These receptors were obtained from an adult with an advanced solid tumor such as melanoma, head and neck, liver or kidney cancer. CDR3s include the opening cysteine and the closing phenylalanine or tryptophan. D genes are given only for firm matches. Clone size is stated in some rows and not others, as once, few, many or a class when expanded.

>-|TRBJ1-1|TRBV7-3|-
CASSFNTDTEAFF
TGTGCCAGCAGCTTTAATACGGACACTGAAGCTTTCTTT
>TRBD2|TRBJ2-3|TRBV7-9|-
CASSLGTSGARGGGDTQYF
TGTGCCAGCAGCTTAGGGACTAGCGGGGCCAGGGGAGGTGGAGATACGCAGTATTTT
>-|TRBJ1-1|TRBV5-1|few
CASSLGPGYEAFF
TGCGCCAGCAGCTTGGGCCCGGGGTATGAAGCTTTCTTT
>-|TRBJ1-2|TRBV11-3|-
CASSLGRTVYGYTF
TGTGCCAGCAGCTTAGGACGGACAGTCTATGGCTACACCTTC
>-|TRBJ2-2|TRBV9|-
CASNALTSALGELFF
TGTGCCAGCAACGCCCTGACCTCCGCCCTCGGGGAGCTGTTTTTT
>-|TRBJ2-2|TRBV7-9|once
CASMHPFGETYLGAGELFF
TGTGCCAGCATGCACCCTTTTGGGGAGACATACTTGGGAGCCGGGGAGCTGTTTTTT
>TRBD1|TRBJ1-1|TRBV27|once
CASSLSTGGITEAFF
TGTGCCAGCAGTTTATCGACAGGGGGGATCACTGAAGCTTTCTTT
>-|TRBJ2-5|TRBV6-6|-
CASTPAGSETQYF
TGTGCCAGCACCCCGGCAGGGTCGGAGACCCAGTACTTC
>-|TRBJ1-1|TRBV5-1|-
CASRLQENTEAFF
TGCGCCAGCAGACTGCAGGAGAACACTGAAGCTTTCTTT
>-|TRBJ2-5|TRBV19|-
CASSMSGDRETQYF
TGTGCCAGTAGTATGTCAGGGGATCGGGAGACCCAGTACTTC
>TRBD2|TRBJ2-7|TRBV10-3|-
CAIRNPSGTSDYEQYF
TGTGCCATCAGGAACCCGTCCGGGACTAGCGACTACGAGCAGTACTTC
>-|TRBJ1-2|TRBV5-8|-
CASSLEWGTTNYGYTF
TGTGCCAGCAGCTTGGAATGGGGCACCACTAACTATGGCTACACCTTC
>-|TRBJ2-1|TRBV7-3|-
CASSPGEYNEQFF
TGTGCCAGCAGCCCGGGAGAATACAATGAGCAGTTCTTC
>TRBD1|TRBJ1-2|TRBV18|-
CASSPTDRGLGMHTF
TGTGCCAGCTCACCGACGGACAGGGGGCTAGGAATGCACACCTTC
>TRBD1|TRBJ1-4|TRBV29-1|-
CSVGLTGSEKLFF
TGCAGCGTTGGTCTGACAGGGAGTGAAAAACTGTTTTTT
>-|TRBJ1-2|TRBV9|-
CASSGRNRAAGGYTF
TGTGCCAGCAGCGGAAGGAACCGGGCCGCTGGTGGCTACACCTTC
>-|TRBJ1-2|TRBV14|-
CASSQGTAYGYTF
TGTGCCAGCAGCCAAGGTACAGCTTATGGCTACACCTTC
>-|TRBJ1-2|TRBV7-3|-
CASSYSREDGYTF
TGTGCCAGCAGCTACAGCCGTGAGGATGGCTACACCTTC
>-|TRBJ1-1|TRBV11-2|once
CASSLNDRRNTEAFF
TGTGCCAGCAGCTTAAATGATCGGCGGAACACTGAAGCTTTCTTT
>-|TRBJ2-3|TRBV7-9|-
CASSLSTDTQYF
TGTGCCAGCAGCTTAAGCACAGATACGCAGTATTTT
>-|TRBJ2-1|TRBV7-9|-
CASSSWAASSYNEQFF
TGTGCCAGCAGCTCCTGGGCGGCGAGCTCCTACAATGAGCAGTTCTTC
>-|TRBJ2-2|TRBV5-1|-
CASSLESGNTGELFF
TGCGCCAGCAGCTTGGAGTCCGGGAACACCGGGGAGCTGTTTTTT
>TRBD1|TRBJ2-7|TRBV27|-
CASRHGTGGEQYF
TGTGCCAGCAGGCACGGGACAGGGGGCGAGCAGTACTTC
>-|TRBJ1-1|TRBV7-9|-
CASRPSGRPNTEAFF
TGTGCCAGCAGGCCTTCGGGACGGCCGAACACTGAAGCTTTCTTT
>-|TRBJ2-7|TRBV27|-
CASSLPGIGTYEQYF
TGTGCCAGCAGTTTACCGGGAATAGGGACCTACGAGCAGTACTTC
>-|TRBJ2-5|TRBV5-4|-
CASSRKDREETQYF
TGTGCCAGCAGCCGCAAGGACAGAGAAGAGACCCAGTACTTC
>-|TRBJ1-2|TRBV5-1|-
CASSLDGTNYGYTF
TGCGCCAGCAGCTTAGACGGAACTAACTATGGCTACACCTTC
>-|TRBJ1-5|TRBV27|-
CASSLEGAGQPQHF
TGTGCCAGCAGTTTGGAGGGAGCGGGTCAGCCCCAGCATTTT
>-|TRBJ2-2|TRBV28|-
CASRPGGTNTGELFF
TGTGCCAGCCGTCCAGGGGGGACGAACACCGGGGAGCTGTTTTTT
>-|TRBJ1-1|TRBV6-6|-
CASSYGLGAEAFF
TGTGCCAGCAGTTACGGCCTCGGGGCTGAAGCTTTCTTT
>TRBD1|TRBJ2-7|TRBV10-3|-
CAIRSTPGQAPYEQYF
TGTGCCATCAGATCTACACCGGGACAGGCCCCTTACGAGCAGTACTTC
>-|TRBJ2-5|TRBV5-1|-
CASSLGQETQYF
TGCGCCAGCAGCTTGGGCCAAGAGACCCAGTACTTC
>-|TRBJ2-1|TRBV28|-
CASSLLGGTPYNEQFF
TGTGCCAGCAGCCTCCTTGGGGGCACCCCCTACAATGAGCAGTTCTTC
>TRBD1|TRBJ2-7|TRBV4-2|once
CASSQEREGAPYEQYF
TGTGCCAGCAGCCAAGAAAGAGAGGGGGCCCCCTACGAGCAGTACTTC
>-|TRBJ2-6|TRBV27|-
CASSLSLSTLSGANVLTF
TGTGCCAGCAGTTTATCGTTGAGTACCCTCTCTGGGGCCAACGTCCTGACTTTC
>-|TRBJ2-1|TRBV7-6|-
CASTLRALDNEQFF
TGTGCCAGCACTCTACGGGCACTTGACAATGAGCAGTTCTTC
>-|TRBJ1-5|TRBV7-2|-
CASSSQAGISNQPQHF
TGTGCCAGCAGCTCCCAAGCGGGGATTAGCAATCAGCCCCAGCATTTT
>-|TRBJ1-4|TRBV6-5|once
CASRASGTEEKLFF
TGTGCCAGCAGGGCGAGTGGGACGGAGGAAAAACTGTTTTTT
>-|TRBJ1-2|TRBV19|-
CASSIAAGYGYTF
TGTGCCAGTAGTATAGCCGCAGGGTATGGCTACACCTTC
>TRBD1|TRBJ2-1|TRBV5-6|-
CASSLEQGLNEQFF
TGTGCCAGCAGCTTAGAACAGGGGCTCAATGAGCAGTTCTTC
>-|TRBJ1-4|TRBV5-5|-
CASSKGGPSEKLFF
TGTGCCAGCAGCAAGGGAGGCCCTTCCGAAAAACTGTTTTTT
>TRBD1|TRBJ1-3|TRBV14|-
CASSQGFRDSSGNTIYF
TGTGCCAGCAGCCAAGGGTTCCGGGACAGCTCTGGAAACACCATATATTTT
>TRBD1|TRBJ2-2|TRBV5-4|-
CASSLEQGAGELFF
TGTGCCAGCAGCTTGGAACAGGGGGCCGGGGAGCTGTTTTTT
>-|TRBJ2-7|TRBV5-4|-
CASSLRGTPYEQYF
TGTGCCAGCAGCCTAAGGGGGACCCCCTACGAGCAGTACTTC
>-|TRBJ2-1|TRBV5-6|-
CASSLRGLNEQFF
TGTGCCAGCAGCCTCCGGGGCCTCAATGAGCAGTTCTTC
>TRBD1|TRBJ2-5|TRBV6-1|-
CASSEAGGTGGRETQYF
TGTGCCAGCAGTGAAGCGGGGGGGACAGGGGGTCGCGAGACCCAGTACTTC
>-|TRBJ1-1|TRBV2|-
CASSESGARVAFF
TGTGCCAGCAGTGAATCGGGGGCTCGGGTAGCTTTCTTT
>TRBD2|TRBJ2-5|TRBV27|-
CASSRRWTSGRQETQYF
TGTGCCAGCAGCCGACGATGGACTAGCGGGCGCCAAGAGACCCAGTACTTC
>-|TRBJ2-1|TRBV6-1|-
CASSEPPGYGSLANEQFF
TGTGCCAGCAGTGAACCCCCCGGTTATGGGAGCCTCGCGAATGAGCAGTTCTTC
>-|TRBJ2-2|TRBV5-6|-
CASSLLPGGGTGELFF
TGTGCCAGCAGCTTGTTACCAGGGGGAGGCACCGGGGAGCTGTTTTTT
>-|TRBJ2-2|TRBV19|-
CASSIINTGELFF
TGTGCCAGTAGTATTATTAACACCGGGGAGCTGTTTTTT
>-|TRBJ2-3|TRBV18|-
CASSPPGGGLDTQYF
TGTGCCAGCTCACCACCAGGGGGGGGCCTAGATACGCAGTATTTT
>TRBD1|TRBJ2-1|TRBV27|-
CASSYGQGVNNEQFF
TGTGCCAGCAGTTACGGACAGGGGGTTAACAATGAGCAGTTCTTC